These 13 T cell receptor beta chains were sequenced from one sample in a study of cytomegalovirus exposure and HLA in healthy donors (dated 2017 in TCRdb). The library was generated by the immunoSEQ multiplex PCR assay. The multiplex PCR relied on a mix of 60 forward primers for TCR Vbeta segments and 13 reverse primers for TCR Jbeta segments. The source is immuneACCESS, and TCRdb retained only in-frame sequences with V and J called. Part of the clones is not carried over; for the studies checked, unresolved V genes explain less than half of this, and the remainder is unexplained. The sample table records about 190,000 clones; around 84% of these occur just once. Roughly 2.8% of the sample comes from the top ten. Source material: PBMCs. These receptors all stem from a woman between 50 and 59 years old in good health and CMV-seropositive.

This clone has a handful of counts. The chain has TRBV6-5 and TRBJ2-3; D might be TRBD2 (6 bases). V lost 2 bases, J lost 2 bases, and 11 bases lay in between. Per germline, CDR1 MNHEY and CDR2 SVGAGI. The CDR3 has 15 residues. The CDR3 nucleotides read TGTGCCAGCAGTTACGGAGGGGTTAACACAGATACGCAGTATTTT. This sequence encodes CASSYGGVNTDTQYF.

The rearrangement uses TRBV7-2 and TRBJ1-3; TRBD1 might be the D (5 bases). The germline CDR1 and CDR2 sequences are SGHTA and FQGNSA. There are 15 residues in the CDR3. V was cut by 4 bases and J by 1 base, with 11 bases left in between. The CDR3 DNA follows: TGTGCCAGCAGCTCAGGTCCAGGGTCTGGAAACACCATATATTTT. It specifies CASSSGPGSGNTIYF.

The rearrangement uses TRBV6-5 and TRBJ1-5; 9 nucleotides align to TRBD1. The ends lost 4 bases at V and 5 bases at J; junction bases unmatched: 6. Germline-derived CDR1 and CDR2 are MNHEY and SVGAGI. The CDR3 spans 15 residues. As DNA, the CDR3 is TGTGCCAGCAGTTCACAAGGGGACAGGGATCAGCCCCAGCATTTT. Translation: CASSSQGDRDQPQHF.

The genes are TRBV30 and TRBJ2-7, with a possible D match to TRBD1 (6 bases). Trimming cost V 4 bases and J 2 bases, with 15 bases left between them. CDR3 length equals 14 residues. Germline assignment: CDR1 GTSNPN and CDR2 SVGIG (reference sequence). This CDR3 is CAWTRTGITYEQYF. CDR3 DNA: TGTGCCTGGACCCGAACAGGGATCACCTACGAGCAGTACTTC.

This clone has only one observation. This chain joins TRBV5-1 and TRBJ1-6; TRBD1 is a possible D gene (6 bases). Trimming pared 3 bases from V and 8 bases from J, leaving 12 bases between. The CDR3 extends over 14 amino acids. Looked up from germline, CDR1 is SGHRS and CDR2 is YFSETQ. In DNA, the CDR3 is TGCGCCAGCAGCTCGGGGGGGCGAGATTCACCCCTCCACTTT. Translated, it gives CASSSGGRDSPLHF.

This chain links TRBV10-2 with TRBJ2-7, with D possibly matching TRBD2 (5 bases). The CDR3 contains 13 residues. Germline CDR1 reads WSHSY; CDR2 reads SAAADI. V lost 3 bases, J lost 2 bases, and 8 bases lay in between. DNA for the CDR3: TGCGCCAGCAGTGACCCTAGCCCCTACGAGCAGTACTTC. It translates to CASSDPSPYEQYF.

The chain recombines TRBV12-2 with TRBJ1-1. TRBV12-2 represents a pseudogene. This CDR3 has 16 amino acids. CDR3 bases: TGTGCAAGTCGCTTAGCGAGGATGCTGGGGGGACCTGAAGCTTTCTTT. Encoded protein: CASRLARMLGGPEAFF.

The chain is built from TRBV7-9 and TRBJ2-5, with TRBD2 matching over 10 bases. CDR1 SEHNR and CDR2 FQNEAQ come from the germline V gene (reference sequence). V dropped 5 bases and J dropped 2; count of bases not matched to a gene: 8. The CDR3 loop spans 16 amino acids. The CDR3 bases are TGTGCCAGCAGCACTGACCTAGCGGGGGCTCAAGAGACCCAGTACTTC. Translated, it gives CASSTDLAGAQETQYF.

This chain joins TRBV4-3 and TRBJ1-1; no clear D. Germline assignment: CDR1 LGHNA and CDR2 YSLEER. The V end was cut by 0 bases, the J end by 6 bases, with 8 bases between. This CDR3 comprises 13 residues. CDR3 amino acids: CASSQEQTAEAFF. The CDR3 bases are TGCGCCAGCAGCCAAGAACAAACCGCTGAAGCTTTCTTT.

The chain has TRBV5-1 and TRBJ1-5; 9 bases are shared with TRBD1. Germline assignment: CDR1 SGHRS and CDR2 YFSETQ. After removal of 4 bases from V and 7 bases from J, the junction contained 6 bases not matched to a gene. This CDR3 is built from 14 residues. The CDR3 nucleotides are TGCGCCAGCAGCCCGGACAGGGGAGGGCAGCCCCAGCATTTT. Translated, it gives CASSPDRGGQPQHF.

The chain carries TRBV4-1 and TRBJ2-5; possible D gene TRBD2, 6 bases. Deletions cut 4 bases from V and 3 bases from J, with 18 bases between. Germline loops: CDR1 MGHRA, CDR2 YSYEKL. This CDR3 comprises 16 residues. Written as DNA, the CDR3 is TGCGCCAGCAGCCCGCAGGGAGCGGGTGAAAAAGAGACCCAGTACTTC. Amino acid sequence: CASSPQGAGEKETQYF.

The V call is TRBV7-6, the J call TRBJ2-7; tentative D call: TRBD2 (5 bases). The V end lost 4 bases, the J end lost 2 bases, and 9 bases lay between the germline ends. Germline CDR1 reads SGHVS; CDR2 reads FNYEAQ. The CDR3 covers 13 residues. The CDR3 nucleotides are TGTGCCAGCAGCTCCGCGGGTCCCTACGAGCAGTACTTC. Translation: CASSSAGPYEQYF.

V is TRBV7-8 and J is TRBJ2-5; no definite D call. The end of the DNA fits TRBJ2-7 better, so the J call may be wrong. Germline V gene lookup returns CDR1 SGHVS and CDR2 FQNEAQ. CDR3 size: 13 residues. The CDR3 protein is CASSSGLLYEQYF. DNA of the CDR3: TGTGCCAGCAGCTCCGGTCTGTTATACGAGCAGTACTTC.